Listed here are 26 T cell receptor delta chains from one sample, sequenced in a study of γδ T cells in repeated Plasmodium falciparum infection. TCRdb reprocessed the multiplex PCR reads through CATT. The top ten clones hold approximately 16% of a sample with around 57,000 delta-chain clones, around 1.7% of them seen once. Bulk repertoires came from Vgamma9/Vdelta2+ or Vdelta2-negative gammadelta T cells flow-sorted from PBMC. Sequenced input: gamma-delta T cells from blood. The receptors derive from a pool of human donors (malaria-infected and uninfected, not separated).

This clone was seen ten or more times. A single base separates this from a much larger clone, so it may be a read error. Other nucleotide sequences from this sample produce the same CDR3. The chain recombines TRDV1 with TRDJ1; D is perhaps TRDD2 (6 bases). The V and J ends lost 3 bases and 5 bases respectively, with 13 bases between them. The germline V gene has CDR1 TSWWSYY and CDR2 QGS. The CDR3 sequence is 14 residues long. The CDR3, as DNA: TGTGCTCTTGGGGACTCCTTCCGACCGGATAAACTCATCTTT. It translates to CALGDSFRPDKLIF.

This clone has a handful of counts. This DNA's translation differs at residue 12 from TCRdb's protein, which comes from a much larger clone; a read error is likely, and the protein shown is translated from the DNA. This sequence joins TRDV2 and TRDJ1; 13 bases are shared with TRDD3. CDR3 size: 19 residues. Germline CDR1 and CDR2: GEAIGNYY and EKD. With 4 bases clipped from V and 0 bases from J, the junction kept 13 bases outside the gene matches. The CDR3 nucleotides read TGTGCCTGTGAGGGTACGAGTACTGGGGGATACGGAAACACCGATAAACTCATCTTT. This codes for CACEGTSTGGYGNTDKLIF.

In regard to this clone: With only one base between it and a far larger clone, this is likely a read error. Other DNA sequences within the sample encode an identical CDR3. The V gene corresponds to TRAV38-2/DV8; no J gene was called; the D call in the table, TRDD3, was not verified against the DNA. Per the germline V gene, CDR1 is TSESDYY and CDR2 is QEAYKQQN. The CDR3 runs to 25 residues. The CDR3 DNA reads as TGTGCTTACGGGGAGAGGGGGTGGATATCCTTCCTCCGTACGGCGGCCGGCGAGTACACCGATAAGCTCATCTTT. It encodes CAYGERGWISFLRTAAGEYTDKLIF.

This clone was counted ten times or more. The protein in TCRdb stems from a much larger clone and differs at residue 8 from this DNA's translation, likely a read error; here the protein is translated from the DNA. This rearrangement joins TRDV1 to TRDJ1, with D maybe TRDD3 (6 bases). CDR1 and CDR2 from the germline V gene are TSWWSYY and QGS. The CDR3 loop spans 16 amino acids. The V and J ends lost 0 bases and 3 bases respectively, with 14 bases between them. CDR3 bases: TGTGCTCTTGGGGAACTCCCCAGGGGATCCCCCGATAAACTCATCTTT. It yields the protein CALGELPRGSPDKLIF.

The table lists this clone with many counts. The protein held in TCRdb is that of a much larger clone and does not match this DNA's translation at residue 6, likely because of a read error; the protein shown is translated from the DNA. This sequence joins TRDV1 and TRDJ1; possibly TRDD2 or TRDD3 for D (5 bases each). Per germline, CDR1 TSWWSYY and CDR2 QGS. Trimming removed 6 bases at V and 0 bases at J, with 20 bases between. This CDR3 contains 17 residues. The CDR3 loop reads CALGWENTLQYTDKLIF. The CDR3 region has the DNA TGTGCTCTTGGCTGGGAGAACACCCTTCAGTACACCGATAAACTCATCTTT.

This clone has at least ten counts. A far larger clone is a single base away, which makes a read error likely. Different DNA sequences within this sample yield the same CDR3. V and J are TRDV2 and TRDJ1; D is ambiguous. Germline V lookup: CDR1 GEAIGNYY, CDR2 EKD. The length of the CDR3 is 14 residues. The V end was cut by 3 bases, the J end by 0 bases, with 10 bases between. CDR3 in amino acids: CACDSLLNTDKLIF. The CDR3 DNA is TGTGCCTGTGACTCCTTGCTTAACACCGATAAACTCATCTTT.

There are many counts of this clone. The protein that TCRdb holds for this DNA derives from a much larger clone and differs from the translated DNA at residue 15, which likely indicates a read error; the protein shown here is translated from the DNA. The CDR3 DNA reads TGTGCCTGTGACCAATGCCGCCCCTCCAAGCCCGATAAACTCACCTTT. Its protein product is CACDQCRPSKPDKLTF. The chain joins TRDV2 to TRDJ1; D uncertain. Germline V CDR1 and CDR2: GEAIGNYY, EKD. The CDR3 runs 16 residues.

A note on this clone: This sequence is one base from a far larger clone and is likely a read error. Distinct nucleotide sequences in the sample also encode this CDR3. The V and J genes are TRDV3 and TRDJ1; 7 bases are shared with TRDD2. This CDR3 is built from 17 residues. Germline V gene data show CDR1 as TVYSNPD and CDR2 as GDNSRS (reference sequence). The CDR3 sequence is CAFKGAFLLTYTDKLIF. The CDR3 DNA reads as TGTGCCTTCAAGGGGGCCTTCCTGCTAACTTACACCGATAAGCTCATCTTT.

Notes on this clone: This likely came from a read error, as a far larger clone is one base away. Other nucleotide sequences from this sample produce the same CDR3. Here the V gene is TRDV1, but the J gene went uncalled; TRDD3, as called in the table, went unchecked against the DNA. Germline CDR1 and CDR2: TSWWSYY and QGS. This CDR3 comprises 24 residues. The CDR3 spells CALGVPRLMEILGKGSWDTRQMFF. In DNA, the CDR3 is TGTGCTCTTGGGGTCCCACGCCTGATGGAAATACTGGGGAAGGGTTCCTGGGACACCCGACAGATGTTCTTC.

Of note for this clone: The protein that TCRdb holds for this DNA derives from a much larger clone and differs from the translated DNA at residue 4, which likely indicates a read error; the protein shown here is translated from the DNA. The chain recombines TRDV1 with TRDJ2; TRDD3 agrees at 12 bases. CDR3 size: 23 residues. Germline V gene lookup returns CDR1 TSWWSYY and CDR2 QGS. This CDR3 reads CALEELGRETYWGILSLTAQLFF. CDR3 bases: TGTGCTCTTGAGGAACTAGGTAGGGAGACCTACTGGGGGATACTCTCTTTGACAGCACAACTCTTCTTT.

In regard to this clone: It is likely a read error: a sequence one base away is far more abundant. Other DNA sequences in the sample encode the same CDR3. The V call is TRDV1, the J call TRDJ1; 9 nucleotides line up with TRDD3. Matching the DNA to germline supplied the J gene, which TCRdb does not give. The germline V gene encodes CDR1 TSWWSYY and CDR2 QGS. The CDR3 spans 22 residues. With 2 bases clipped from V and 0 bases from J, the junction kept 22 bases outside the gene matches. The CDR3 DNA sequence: TGTGCTCTTGGGGAATGGCTCCCAACTCCTGGGGGATTTAGGGGAGACACCGATAAACTCATCTTT. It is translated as CALGEWLPTPGGFRGDTDKLIF.

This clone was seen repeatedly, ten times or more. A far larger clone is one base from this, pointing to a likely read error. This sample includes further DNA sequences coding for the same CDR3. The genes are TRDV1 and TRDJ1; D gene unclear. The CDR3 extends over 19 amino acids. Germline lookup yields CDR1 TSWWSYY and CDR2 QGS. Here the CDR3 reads CALGRPLVGTKPYTDKLIF. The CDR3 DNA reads TGTGCTCTTGGTCGTCCCCTTGTCGGGACCAAACCTTACACCGATAAGCTCATCTTT.

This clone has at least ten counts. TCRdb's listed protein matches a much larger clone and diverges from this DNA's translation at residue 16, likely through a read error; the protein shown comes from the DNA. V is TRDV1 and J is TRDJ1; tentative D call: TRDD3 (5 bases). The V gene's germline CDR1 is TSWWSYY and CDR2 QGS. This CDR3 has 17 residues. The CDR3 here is CALGELERAGESRKLTF. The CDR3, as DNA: TGTGCTCTTGGGGAACTTGAAAGAGCCGGGGAATCACGAAAACTCACCTTT.

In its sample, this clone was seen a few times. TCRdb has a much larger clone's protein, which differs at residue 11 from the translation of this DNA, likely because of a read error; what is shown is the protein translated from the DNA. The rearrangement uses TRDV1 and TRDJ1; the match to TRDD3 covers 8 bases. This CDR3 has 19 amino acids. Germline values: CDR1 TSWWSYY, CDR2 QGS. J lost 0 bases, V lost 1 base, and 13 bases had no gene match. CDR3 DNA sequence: TGTGCTCTTGGGGAACCCCGTCGGGGGATATTCGCGTACACCGATAAACTCATCTTT. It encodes CALGEPRRGIFAYTDKLIF.

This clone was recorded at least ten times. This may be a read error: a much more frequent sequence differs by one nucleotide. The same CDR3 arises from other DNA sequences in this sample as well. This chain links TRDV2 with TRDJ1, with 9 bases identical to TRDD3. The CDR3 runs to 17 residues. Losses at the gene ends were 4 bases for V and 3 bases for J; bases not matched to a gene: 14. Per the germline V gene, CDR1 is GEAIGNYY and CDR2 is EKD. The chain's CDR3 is CACDPSRTGGYPDKLIF. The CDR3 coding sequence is TGTGCCTGTGATCCATCACGCACGGGGGGATACCCCGATAAACTCATCTTT.

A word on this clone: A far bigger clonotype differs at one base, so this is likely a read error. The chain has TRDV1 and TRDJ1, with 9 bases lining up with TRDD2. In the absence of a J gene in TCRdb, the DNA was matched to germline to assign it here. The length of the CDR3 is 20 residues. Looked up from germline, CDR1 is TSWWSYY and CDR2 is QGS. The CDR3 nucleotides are TGCGCTCTTGGGGACCTTCCTACGTTTCTCTGGGGGCCCCACGGCGATAAACTCATCTTT. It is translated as CALGDLPTFLWGPHGDKLIF.

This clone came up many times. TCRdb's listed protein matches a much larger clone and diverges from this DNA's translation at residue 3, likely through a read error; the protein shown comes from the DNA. The CDR3 sequence is CAPGAPKNTDKLIF. As DNA, the CDR3 is TGTGCTCCTGGGGCACCCAAAAACACCGATAAACTCATCTTT. The chain joins TRDV1 to TRDJ1; possible D gene TRDD3, 6 bases. CDR3 length: 14 amino acids. Per germline, CDR1 TSWWSYY and CDR2 QGS.

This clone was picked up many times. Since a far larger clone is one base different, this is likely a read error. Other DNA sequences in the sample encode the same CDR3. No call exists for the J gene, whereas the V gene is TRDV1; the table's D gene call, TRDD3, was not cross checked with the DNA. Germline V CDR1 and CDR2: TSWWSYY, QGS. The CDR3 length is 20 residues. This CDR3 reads CALGELVPSKWGTYTDKLIF. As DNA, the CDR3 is TGTGCTCTTGGGGAACTAGTACCCTCCAAGTGGGGGACGTACACCGATAAGCTCATCTTT.

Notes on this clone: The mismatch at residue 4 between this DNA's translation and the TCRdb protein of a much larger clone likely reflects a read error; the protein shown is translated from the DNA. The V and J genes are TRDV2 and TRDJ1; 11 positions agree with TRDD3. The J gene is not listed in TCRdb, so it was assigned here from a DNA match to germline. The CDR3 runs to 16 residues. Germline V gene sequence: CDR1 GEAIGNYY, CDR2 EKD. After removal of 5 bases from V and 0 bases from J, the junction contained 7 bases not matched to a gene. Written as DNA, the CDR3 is TGTGCCTGTGGCATCCTGGGGGATACCTACACCGATAAACTCATCTTT. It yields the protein CACGILGDTYTDKLIF.

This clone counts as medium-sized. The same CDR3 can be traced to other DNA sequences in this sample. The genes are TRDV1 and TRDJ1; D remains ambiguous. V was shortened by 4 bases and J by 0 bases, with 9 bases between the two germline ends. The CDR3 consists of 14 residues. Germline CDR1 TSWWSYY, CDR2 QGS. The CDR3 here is CALGAPKNTDKLIF. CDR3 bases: TGTGCTCTTGGGGCACCCAAAAACACCGATAAACTCATCTTT.

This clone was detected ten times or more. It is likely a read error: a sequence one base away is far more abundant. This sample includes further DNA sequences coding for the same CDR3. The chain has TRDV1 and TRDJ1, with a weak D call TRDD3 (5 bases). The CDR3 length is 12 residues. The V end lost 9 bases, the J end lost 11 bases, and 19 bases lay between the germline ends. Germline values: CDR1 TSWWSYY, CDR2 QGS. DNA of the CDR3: TGTGCTCTCTTTGAGCTTACGGGGGGTCTCATCTTT. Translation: CALFELTGGLIF.

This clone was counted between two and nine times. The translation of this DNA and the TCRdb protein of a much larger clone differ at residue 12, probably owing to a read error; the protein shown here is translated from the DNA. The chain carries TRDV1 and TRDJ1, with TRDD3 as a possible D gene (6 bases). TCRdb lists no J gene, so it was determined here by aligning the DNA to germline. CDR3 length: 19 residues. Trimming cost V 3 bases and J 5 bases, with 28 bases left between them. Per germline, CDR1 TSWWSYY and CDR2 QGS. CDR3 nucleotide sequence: TGTGCTCTTGGGGATCCCGAATCTCCTTACTGGGAGATGTTTGATAAACTCATCTTT. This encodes CALGDPESPYWEMFDKLIF.

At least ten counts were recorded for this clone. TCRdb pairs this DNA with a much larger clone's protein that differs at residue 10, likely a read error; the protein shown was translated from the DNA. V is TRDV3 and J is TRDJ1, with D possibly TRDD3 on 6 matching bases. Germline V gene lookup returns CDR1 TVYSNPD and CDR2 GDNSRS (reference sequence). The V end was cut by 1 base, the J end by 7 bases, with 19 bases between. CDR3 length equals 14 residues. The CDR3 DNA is TGTGCCTTTAATCGGGGATGGAGGGATAGTAAACTCATCTTT. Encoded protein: CAFNRGWRDSKLIF. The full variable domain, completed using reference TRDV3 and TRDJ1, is CDKVTQSSPDQTVASGSEVVLLCTYDTVYSNPDLFWYRIRPDYSFQFVFYGDNSRSEGADFTQGRFSVKHILTQKAFHLVISPVRTEDSATYYCAFNRGWRDSKLIFGKGTRVTVEP.

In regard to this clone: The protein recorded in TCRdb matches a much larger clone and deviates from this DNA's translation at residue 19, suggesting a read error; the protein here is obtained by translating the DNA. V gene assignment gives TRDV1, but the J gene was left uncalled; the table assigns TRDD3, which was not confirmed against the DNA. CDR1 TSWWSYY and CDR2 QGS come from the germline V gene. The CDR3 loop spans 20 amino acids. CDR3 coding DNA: TGTGCTCTTGGGGCGTGGGGGTACCCCCCGGCACTGGGGGACACCGATAAACTCACCTTT. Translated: CALGAWGYPPALGDTDKLTF.

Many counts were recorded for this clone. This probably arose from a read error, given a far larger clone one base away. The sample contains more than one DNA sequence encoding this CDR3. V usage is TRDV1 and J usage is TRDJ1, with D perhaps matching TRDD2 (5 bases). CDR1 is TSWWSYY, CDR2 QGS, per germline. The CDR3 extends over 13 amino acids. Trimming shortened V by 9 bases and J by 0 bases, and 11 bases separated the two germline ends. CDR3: CALFLLNTDKLIF. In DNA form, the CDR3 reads TGTGCTCTATTCCTGTTGAACACCGATAAACTCATCTTT.

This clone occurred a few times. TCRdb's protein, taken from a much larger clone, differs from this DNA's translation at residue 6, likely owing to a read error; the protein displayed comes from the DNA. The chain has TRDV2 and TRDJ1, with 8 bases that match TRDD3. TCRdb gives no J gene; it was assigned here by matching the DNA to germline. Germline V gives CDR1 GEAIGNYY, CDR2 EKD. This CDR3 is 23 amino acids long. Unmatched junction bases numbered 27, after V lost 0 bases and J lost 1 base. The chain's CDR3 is CACDTRGFLLGDARKRPTDKLIF. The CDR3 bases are TGTGCCTGTGACACCAGGGGCTTTTTGCTGGGGGACGCCAGGAAAAGACCCACCGATAAACTCATCTTT.